Listed here are 25 T cell receptor beta chains from one sample, sequenced in a study of cytomegalovirus exposure and HLA in healthy donors. PCR was performed using 60 Vbeta and 13 Jbeta primers. Profiling relied on immunoSEQ multiplex PCR, and the TCRdb table lists in-frame clones only, not all of them. The data show 150,000 to 200,000 clones, around 77% seen once. Sequencing was done on a sample of PBMCs. These TCRs come from a female donor in good health and CMV-seronegative.

The V call is TRBV7-2, the J call TRBJ1-5; D is unresolved. This CDR3 region has 13 residues. V lost 4 bases and J lost 7, with 11 bases in between. Germline assignment: CDR1 SGHTA and CDR2 FQGNSA. The CDR3 DNA reads as TGTGCCAGCAGCTCCCCCCGAGAGCAGCCCCAGCATTTT. Residues: CASSSPREQPQHF.

The chain carries TRBV28 and TRBJ2-3, with 7 positions matching TRBD1. The CDR3 runs 16 residues. After removal of 5 bases from V and 2 bases from J, the junction contained 10 bases not matched to a gene. Germline V CDR1 and CDR2: MDHEN, SYDVKM. The CDR3: CASSVVRGRPTDTQYF. CDR3 nucleotides: TGTGCCAGCAGTGTGGTGAGGGGGCGACCCACAGATACGCAGTATTTT.

The chain couples TRBV27 to TRBJ2-1; TRBD2 is a possible D gene (5 bases). The CDR3 sequence is 14 residues long. Between the trimmed V and J ends, which lost 5 bases and 5 bases, there was a span of 13 bases. The germline CDR1 and CDR2 sequences are MNHEY and SMNVEV (reference sequence). The CDR3 region has the DNA TGTGCCAGCAGTGTAACGGGGAGCCACAATGAGCAGTTCTTC. This sequence encodes CASSVTGSHNEQFF.

This clone was seen a handful of times. The V gene is TRBV5-4, the J gene TRBJ2-5; possible D gene TRBD2, 7 bases. Germline V gene data show CDR1 as SGHNT and CDR2 as YYREEE (reference sequence). The ends were cut back, 0 bases at V and 5 bases at J, with 11 bases in the middle. The CDR3 loop spans 14 amino acids. CDR3 DNA: TGTGCCAGCAGCTTGGGGGGGAGGGGGGAGACCCAGTACTTC. It is translated as CASSLGGRGETQYF.

This clone was counted only a few times. The chain employs TRBV28 and TRBJ2-5, with 12 bases matching TRBD1. V lost 6 bases and J lost 5; bases outside the gene matches: 13. This CDR3 region has 17 residues. Germline V gene lookup returns CDR1 MDHEN and CDR2 SYDVKM. The CDR3 nucleotides read TGTGCCAGCAGCCTCCGGGACAGGGGGCGGGGGAAGGAGACCCAGTACTTC. It encodes CASSLRDRGRGKETQYF.

The chain couples TRBV6-5 to TRBJ1-2; no clear D. Trimming left V 8 bases short and J 4 bases short, with 8 bases between. Germline values: CDR1 MNHEY, CDR2 SVGAGI. CDR3 length equals 11 residues. CDR3 nucleotides: TGTGCCAGCGGAGCCGTCTATGGCTACACCTTC. It encodes CASGAVYGYTF.

This clone appeared once. The chain joins TRBV28 to TRBJ2-7; D may be TRBD2 (6 bases). The CDR3 is 17 residues long. V lost 3 bases and J 4 bases, leaving 22 bases between the germline ends. Germline V gives CDR1 MDHEN, CDR2 SYDVKM. The CDR3: CASSFWGGTGITYEQYF. DNA of the CDR3: TGTGCCAGCAGTTTCTGGGGCGGGACGGGTATAACTTACGAGCAGTACTTC.

The CDR3: CASSPIGQGARNEQFF. The CDR3 DNA reads TGTGCCAGCTCACCAATTGGTCAGGGGGCCCGAAATGAGCAGTTCTTC. The gene calls are TRBV18 and TRBJ2-1; 8 positions match TRBD1. V was clipped by 2 bases and J by 7 bases; unmatched bases: 10. This CDR3 has 16 residues. Germline V gene sequence: CDR1 KGHSH, CDR2 LQKENI. Complete variable domain (other parts from reference TRBV18 and TRBJ2-1): NAGVMQNPRHLVRRRGQEARLRCSPMKGHSHVYWYRQLPEEGLKFMVYLQKENIIDESGMPKERFSAEFPKEGPSILRIQQVVRGDSAAYFCASSPIGQGARNEQFFGPGTRLTVL.

V and J are TRBV2 and TRBJ2-5, with TRBD2 matching over 8 bases. CDR1 SNHLY and CDR2 FYNNEI come from the germline V gene. J was trimmed by 5 bases and V by 6 bases; bases with no gene match: 11. The CDR3 spans 15 residues. The CDR3 reads CASRPSGSGWETQYF. The CDR3 nucleotides read TGTGCCAGCAGGCCAAGCGGGAGCGGGTGGGAGACCCAGTACTTC.

This chain connects TRBV2 to TRBJ2-7; TRBD1 is a possible D gene (6 bases). The CDR3 has 13 residues. V shed 7 bases and J shed 5 bases, with 15 bases lying between them. Germline V gene lookup returns CDR1 SNHLY and CDR2 FYNNEI. The DNA of the CDR3 is TGTGCCAGCAACGTACAGGGCCAAAACGAGCAGTACTTC. This codes for CASNVQGQNEQYF.

V usage is TRBV4-2 and J usage is TRBJ2-7; tentatively, D is TRBD1 (5 bases). The V end was cut by 5 bases, the J end by 2 bases, with 16 bases between. Germline V gene data show CDR1 as LGHNA and CDR2 as YNFKEQ. The CDR3 has 15 residues. CDR3 sequence reads: CASSFSLQGTYEQYF. DNA for the CDR3: TGTGCCAGCAGCTTTTCCCTCCAGGGAACCTACGAGCAGTACTTC.

The V and J genes are TRBV6-5 and TRBJ2-7; TRBD1 is a possible D gene (6 bases). Between the trimmed V and J ends, which lost 6 bases and 1 base, there was a span of 16 bases. Germline loops: CDR1 MNHEY, CDR2 SVGAGI. The CDR3 consists of 15 residues. The DNA for the CDR3 is TGTGCCAGCAGCCTATCGTGGACAGCTTCCTACGAGCAGTACTTC. This codes for CASSLSWTASYEQYF.

About this clone itself: The junction departs from germline at one end; a sequencing error may be responsible. In nucleotides, the CDR3 is TGTGCCAGCAGGCAAGCGGGTGAGGCCCCAAATGAGCAGTTCTTC. Its translation: CASRQAGEAPNEQFF. The chain uses TRBV14 and TRBJ2-1; tentatively, D is TRBD2 (6 bases). The CDR3 spans 15 residues. Germline V gives CDR1 SGHDN, CDR2 FVKESK.

This chain uses TRBV6-6 with TRBJ1-3; D is unclear. Germline loops: CDR1 MNHNY, CDR2 SVGAGI (reference sequence). V lost 5 bases to trimming and J lost 2 bases, with 13 bases between them. The CDR3 is 15 amino acids. CDR3 sequence: CASSPKGGTGNTIYF. The CDR3 region has the DNA TGTGCCAGCAGTCCCAAAGGAGGGACTGGAAACACCATATATTTT.

The chain links TRBV5-1 to TRBJ2-3, with D possibly matching TRBD2 (5 bases). The CDR3 covers 14 residues. Germline V lookup: CDR1 SGHRS, CDR2 YFSETQ. V lost 4 bases to trimming and J lost 0 bases, with 9 bases between them. In DNA form, the CDR3 reads TGCGCCAGCAGCCCGACTACTAGCACAGATACGCAGTATTTT. Translation: CASSPTTSTDTQYF.

The chain joins TRBV30 to TRBJ2-7, with 7 positions matching TRBD2. This CDR3 is 13 amino acids long. The germline CDR1 and CDR2 sequences are GTSNPN and SVGIG (reference sequence). V shed 3 bases, J shed 1 base, and the junction held 3 bases outside the gene matches. The CDR3 nucleotides read TGTGCCTGGAGGGAGCGGGGATCCTACGAGCAGTACTTC. Translated, it gives CAWRERGSYEQYF. The whole variable domain, remainder taken from reference TRBV30 and TRBJ2-7, is SQTIHQWPATLVQPVGSPLSLECTVEGTSNPNLYWYRQAAGRGLQLLFYSVGIGQISSEVPQNLSASRPQDRQFILSSKKLLLSDSGFYLCAWRERGSYEQYFGPGTRLTVT.

The chain uses TRBV9 and TRBJ2-3; D remains ambiguous. This CDR3 has 14 amino acids. The germline V and J ends were trimmed by 1 base and 2 bases, with 8 bases remaining between them. Per germline, CDR1 SGDLS and CDR2 YYNGEE. In DNA, the CDR3 is TGTGCCAGCAGCGTAAGCCAGGTCACAGATACGCAGTATTTT. It codes for CASSVSQVTDTQYF.

Only one count was recorded for this clone. CDR3 sequence: CASSSAGHDYGYTF. In DNA, the CDR3 is TGTGCCAGCAGTTCCGCGGGGCACGACTATGGCTACACCTTC. The chain combines TRBV28 with TRBJ1-2, with D possibly matching TRBD1 (5 bases). The CDR3 loop spans 14 amino acids. CDR1 and CDR2 from the germline V gene are MDHEN and SYDVKM. Trimming removed 4 bases at V and 3 bases at J, with 12 bases between.

The rearrangement links TRBV29-1 to TRBJ1-1; D is unclear. Germline CDR1 SQVTM, CDR2 ANQGSEA. CDR3 size: 14 residues. Deletions cut 7 bases from V and 0 bases from J, with 15 bases between. The CDR3 bases are TGCAGCGCCCAGGAGGTGAGCTTGAACACTGAAGCTTTCTTT. Protein sequence: CSAQEVSLNTEAFF.

The chain joins TRBV11-2 to TRBJ1-1, with a possible D match to TRBD1 (6 bases). The CDR3 totals 16 residues. CDR1 is SGHAT, CDR2 FQNNGV, per germline. The V and J ends lost 1 base and 3 bases respectively, with 15 bases between them. In nucleotides, the CDR3 is TGTGCCAGCAGCTTAGGGGCTGGGGGCCGGTACACTGAAGCTTTCTTT. It encodes CASSLGAGGRYTEAFF.

This clone was counted between two and nine times. V usage is TRBV9 and J usage is TRBJ2-7; 9 bases fit TRBD2. The CDR3 length is 15 residues. Germline lookup yields CDR1 SGDLS and CDR2 YYNGEE. J lost 3 bases, V lost 0 bases, and 4 bases had no gene match. CDR3 sequence: CASSVEIAGVYEQYF. The CDR3 coding sequence is TGTGCCAGCAGCGTAGAAATAGCGGGAGTCTACGAGCAGTACTTC.

The V and J genes are TRBV30 and TRBJ2-3; D is unresolved. The CDR3 is made up of 16 amino acids. Germline CDR1 reads GTSNPN; CDR2 reads SVGIG (reference sequence). Trimming cost V 0 bases and J 1 base, with 14 bases left between them. CDR3 region: CAWSVMAIPGTDTQYF. CDR3 sequence (DNA): TGTGCCTGGAGTGTAATGGCCATCCCTGGCACAGATACGCAGTATTTT. Full variable domain (remainder filled in from reference TRBV30 and TRBJ2-3): SQTIHQWPATLVQPVGSPLSLECTVEGTSNPNLYWYRQAAGRGLQLLFYSVGIGQISSEVPQNLSASRPQDRQFILSSKKLLLSDSGFYLCAWSVMAIPGTDTQYFGPGTRLTVL.

CDR3 nucleotides: TGTGCCAGCGCTCAAGCGGGGGTATTTATGAATGAGCAGTTCTTC. It codes for CASAQAGVFMNEQFF. The gene calls are TRBV6-4 and TRBJ2-1, with TRBD2 matching 8 bases. From germline, CDR1 is MRHNA and CDR2 SNTAGT. The CDR3 runs to 15 residues. With V trimmed by 8 bases and J by 7 bases, 13 bases remained unmatched.

A few counts support this clone. The genes are TRBV30 and TRBJ1-5; maybe TRBD1 (6 bases). Trimming removed 3 bases at V and 7 bases at J, with 13 bases between. Germline-derived CDR1 and CDR2 are GTSNPN and SVGIG (reference sequence). The CDR3 consists of 13 residues. The CDR3 sequence is CAWSPGGGQPQHF. Written as DNA, the CDR3 is TGTGCCTGGAGCCCGGGGGGCGGGCAGCCCCAGCATTTT.

The chain links TRBV5-4 to TRBJ1-2, with D uncertain. The V gene lost 4 bases and the J gene lost 4 bases, with 14 bases spanning the gap. Germline CDR1 and CDR2: SGHNT and YYREEE (reference sequence). This CDR3 region has 14 residues. The CDR3 region is CASSLVGIGYGYTF. DNA of the CDR3: TGTGCCAGCAGCCTTGTCGGGATTGGCTATGGCTACACCTTC.